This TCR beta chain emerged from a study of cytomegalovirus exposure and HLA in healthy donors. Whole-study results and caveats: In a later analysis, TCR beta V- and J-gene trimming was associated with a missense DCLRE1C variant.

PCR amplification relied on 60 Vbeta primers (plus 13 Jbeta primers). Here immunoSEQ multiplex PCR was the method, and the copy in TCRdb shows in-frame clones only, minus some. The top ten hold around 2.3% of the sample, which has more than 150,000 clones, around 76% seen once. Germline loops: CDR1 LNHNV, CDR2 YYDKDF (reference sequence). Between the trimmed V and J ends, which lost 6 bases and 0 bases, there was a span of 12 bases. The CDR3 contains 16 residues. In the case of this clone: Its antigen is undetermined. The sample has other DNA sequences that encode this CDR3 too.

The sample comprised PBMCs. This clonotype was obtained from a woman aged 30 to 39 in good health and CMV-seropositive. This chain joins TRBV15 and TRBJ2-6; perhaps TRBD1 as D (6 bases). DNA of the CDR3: TGTGCCACCAGTCAGAGGGGGTTCTCTGGGGCCAACGTCCTGACTTTC. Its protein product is CATSQRGFSGANVLTF. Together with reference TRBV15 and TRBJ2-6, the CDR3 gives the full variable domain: DAMVIQNPRYQVTQFGKPVTLSCSQTLNHNVMYWYQQKSSQAPKLLFHYYDKDFNNEADTPDNFQSRRPNTSFCFLDIRSPGLGDTAMYLCATSQRGFSGANVLTFGAGSRLTVL.